This TCR beta chain appears in the sequencing data of a study of blood T cell repertoires in COVID-19. Study at large: The United States, Italy and Spain provided the acute and convalescent COVID-19 samples. PBMCs, B-cell-depleted T cells, or T cells provided the cDNA or gDNA that made up the material.

In the source study's methods: From reference gene primer amplification, estimates of nucleated cell counts were derived. Repertoires were generated with immunoSEQ multiplex PCR, while TCRdb's copy carries only in-frame clones and drops some. The V and J calls and the clone size are those of that table, but D and trimming were determined from the DNA. Seen here are approximately 140,000 clones, 80% to 85% observed once, and the top ten hold 1.4%. CDR1 and CDR2 (germline): MDHEN, SYDVKM. The trim removed 5 bases at V and 6 bases at J, leaving 20 bases unmatched. The CDR3 is 18 amino acids. The chain combines TRBV28 with TRBJ1-1; 8 bases fit TRBD1. Sequencing used peripheral blood. This sequence was found in a man aged 60 to 75 with acute or convalescent COVID-19. The CDR3 protein is CASSPIIQGAIWVAEAFF. The CDR3 region has the DNA TGTGCCAGCAGTCCCATTATCCAGGGGGCGATTTGGGTTGCTGAAGCTTTCTTT.